These 18 T cell receptor beta chains were sequenced from one sample in a study of PD-1 blockade in mismatch repair-deficient tumors (dated by TCRdb to about 2017). Library prep was done by the immunoSEQ multiplex PCR assay. TCRdb carries this immuneACCESS record with in-frame sequences only. Its versions omit some clonotypes, under half of them owing to an unresolved V gene in the studies checked, with the rest unexplained. The sample has more than 85,000 clones on record, over 75% of them singletons. 6.3% of the sample is held by the ten biggest clonotypes. The sequencing here drew on peripheral blood, taken about 33 weeks after starting pembrolizumab. These receptors were collected from an adult with mismatch repair-deficient cancer.

In DNA form, the CDR3 reads TGTGCCAGCAGCGCGGGAGCGGGAATGAACACTGAAGCTTTCTTT. Translating gives CASSAGAGMNTEAFF. J is TRBJ1-1 and V is TRBV9; D ambiguous. CDR3 length equals 15 residues. CDR1 is SGDLS, CDR2 YYNGEE, per germline. V gave up 3 bases and J gave up 0 bases, with 12 bases separating them.

This clone was observed a few times. The chain uses TRBV19 and TRBJ1-2; maybe TRBD1 (6 bases). This CDR3 contains 15 residues. Germline CDR1 LNHDA, CDR2 SQIVND (reference sequence). Trimming left V 1 base short and J 7 bases short, with 16 bases between. The CDR3 region is CASSIAHTGLGGYTF. In DNA, the CDR3 is TGTGCCAGTAGTATAGCGCACACAGGGTTAGGTGGCTACACCTTC.

This clone was recorded only once. The V and J genes are TRBV7-3 and TRBJ2-6; 8 nucleotides align to TRBD1. V was pared by 2 bases and J by 2 bases, with 8 bases of the junction left unmatched. Germline CDR1 and CDR2: SGHTA and FQGTGA. The CDR3 loop spans 18 amino acids. The CDR3 region is CASSLGQGAQAGANVLTF. In nucleotides, the CDR3 is TGTGCCAGCAGCTTAGGGCAGGGGGCGCAAGCTGGGGCCAACGTCCTGACTTTC.

CDR3 nucleotide sequence: TGTGCCAGCAGCCCCCCGGGATCTAGCACAGATACGCAGTATTTT. Protein sequence: CASSPPGSSTDTQYF. V usage is TRBV5-4 and J usage is TRBJ2-3; possible D gene TRBD2, 5 bases. Germline CDR1 SGHNT, CDR2 YYREEE (reference sequence). The V gene lost 4 bases and the J gene lost 0 bases, with 12 bases spanning the gap. There are 15 residues in the CDR3.

The V and J genes are TRBV7-2 and TRBJ2-5; D is tentatively TRBD1 or TRBD2 (5 bases each). Trimming removed 4 bases at V and 4 bases at J, with 10 bases between. The CDR3 runs 13 residues. Germline CDR1 SGHTA, CDR2 FQGNSA. CDR3 sequence (DNA): TGTGCCAGCAGCTACAGAGGGGCAGAGACCCAGTACTTC. Translating gives CASSYRGAETQYF.

This chain uses TRBV28 with TRBJ2-1; 7 bases are shared with TRBD2. The CDR3 spans 15 residues. V trimming: 6 bases; J trimming: 11 bases; junction bases outside the gene matches: 16. Germline loops: CDR1 MDHEN, CDR2 SYDVKM. CDR3 nucleotides: TGTGCCAGCAGCTTGGGGGGGTCTCGCACGTCCCAGCAGTTCTTC. Translation gives CASSLGGSRTSQQFF.

The chain employs TRBV28 and TRBJ2-1; 10 nucleotides match TRBD1. With 5 bases clipped from V and 7 bases from J, the junction kept 8 bases outside the gene matches. The CDR3 has 15 amino acids. Germline lookup yields CDR1 MDHEN and CDR2 SYDVKM. This CDR3 reads CASSAPGQGLNEQFF. The CDR3 coding sequence is TGTGCCAGCAGTGCCCCGGGACAGGGGCTAAATGAGCAGTTCTTC.

The rearrangement joins TRBV27 to TRBJ2-7, with D perhaps matching TRBD1 or TRBD2 (7 bases each). The CDR3 is made up of 14 amino acids. Germline V lookup: CDR1 MNHEY, CDR2 SMNVEV (reference sequence). Trimming cost V 2 bases and J 4 bases, with 12 bases left between them. In DNA form, the CDR3 reads TGTGCCAGCAGTTTACCTCAGGGGGGGTACGAGCAGTACTTC. Translating gives CASSLPQGGYEQYF.

This chain links TRBV7-3 with TRBJ2-5; D possibly matches TRBD1 or TRBD2 (5 bases each). V gave up 1 base and J gave up 5 bases, with 11 bases separating them. Germline assignment: CDR1 SGHTA and CDR2 FQGTGA. The CDR3 contains 14 residues. CDR3 coding DNA: TGTGCCAGCAGCTTAAGTGGGGGTTGGGAGACCCAGTACTTC. This codes for CASSLSGGWETQYF.

The J gene is TRBJ2-1, the V gene TRBV9; no definite D call. CDR3 length: 15 amino acids. Germline V gene lookup returns CDR1 SGDLS and CDR2 YYNGEE. Deletions cut 1 base from V and 0 bases from J, with 8 bases between. DNA of the CDR3: TGTGCCAGCAGCGTACAAATTCACTCCTACAATGAGCAGTTCTTC. Protein: CASSVQIHSYNEQFF.

The V gene is TRBV7-8, the J gene TRBJ2-5; 11 nucleotides agree with TRBD1. The V gene's germline CDR1 is SGHVS and CDR2 FQNEAQ. The CDR3 extends over 15 amino acids. The trim removed 5 bases at V and 4 bases at J, leaving 6 bases unmatched. CDR3 amino acids: CASSRGQGALETQYF. CDR3 bases: TGTGCCAGCAGCCGCGGACAGGGGGCTCTAGAGACCCAGTACTTC.

The chain joins TRBV7-9 to TRBJ2-3; 11 nucleotides match TRBD2. V shed 5 bases, J shed 2 bases, and the junction held 9 bases outside the gene matches. This CDR3 has 17 amino acids. The V gene's germline CDR1 is SEHNR and CDR2 FQNEAQ (reference sequence). CDR3 in DNA: TGTGCCAGCAGCATGGGACTAGCGGAGCCCGTCACAGATACGCAGTATTTT. Its translation is CASSMGLAEPVTDTQYF.

V usage is TRBV11-1 and J usage is TRBJ2-7, with D possibly TRBD2 on 6 matching bases. Deletions cut 3 bases from V and 4 bases from J, with 13 bases between. The CDR3 runs 14 residues. Germline V gene sequence: CDR1 SGHAT, CDR2 FQDESV (reference sequence). In DNA, the CDR3 is TGTGCCAGCAGCTTGGTTCAAGGGACTTACGAGCAGTACTTC. This sequence encodes CASSLVQGTYEQYF.

This sequence joins TRBV6-1 and TRBJ2-1; 9 positions match TRBD2. Trimming at V came to 7 bases and at J to 8 bases, leaving 6 bases not matched to a gene. CDR3 length equals 13 residues. Germline V lookup: CDR1 MNHNS, CDR2 SASEGT. This CDR3 reads CASKVAGDHEQFF. The CDR3 DNA sequence: TGTGCCAGCAAAGTAGCGGGAGATCATGAGCAGTTCTTC.

The chain couples TRBV4-1 to TRBJ1-5; unclear D gene. Germline CDR1 MGHRA, CDR2 YSYEKL. V lost 1 base to trimming and J lost 6 bases, with 13 bases between them. The CDR3 totals 15 residues. Here the CDR3 reads CASSQVSSVGQPQHF. The DNA of the CDR3 is TGCGCCAGCAGCCAAGTTAGTTCGGTTGGTCAGCCCCAGCATTTT.

This chain connects TRBV11-2 to TRBJ2-7; the D call may be TRBD1 or TRBD2 (5 bases each). This CDR3 region has 15 residues. Between the trimmed V and J ends, which lost 3 bases and 1 base, there was a span of 13 bases. Germline CDR1 SGHAT, CDR2 FQNNGV. CDR3 loop: CASSLQEGSSYEQYF. DNA for the CDR3: TGTGCCAGCAGCTTGCAAGAGGGGAGTTCCTACGAGCAGTACTTC.

The chain recombines TRBV5-6 with TRBJ1-2; 10 nucleotides agree with TRBD1. This CDR3 region has 15 residues. Germline V gene lookup returns CDR1 SGHDT and CDR2 YYEEEE. The V segment lost 4 bases and the J segment 5 bases; nucleotides outside the gene matches: 8. Here the CDR3 reads CASSTGTGVGYGYTF. CDR3 nucleotide sequence: TGTGCCAGCAGCACCGGGACAGGGGTGGGTTATGGCTACACCTTC. Together with reference TRBV5-6 and TRBJ1-2, the CDR3 gives the full variable domain: DAGVTQSPTHLIKTRGQQVTLRCSPKSGHDTVSWYQQALGQGPQFIFQYYEEEERQRGNFPDRFSGHQFPNYSSELNVNALLLGDSALYLCASSTGTGVGYGYTFGSGTRLTVV.

The chain recombines TRBV5-8 with TRBJ1-5, with no clear D. The germline V gene has CDR1 SGHTS and CDR2 YDEGEE. This CDR3 contains 17 residues. V gave up 4 bases and J gave up 4 bases, with 21 bases separating them. This CDR3 reads CASSHGLSLMGNQPQHF. The CDR3 DNA follows: TGTGCCAGCAGCCACGGACTTAGTTTAATGGGAAATCAGCCCCAGCATTTT.